Below, one T cell receptor (beta chain) is given with its context. This CDR3 is 15 amino acids long. Germline lookup yields CDR1 LNHDA and CDR2 SQIVND (reference sequence). V shed 3 bases and J shed 9 bases, with 20 bases lying between them. The primer mix had 60 Vbeta and 13 Jbeta primers. The data were produced by immunoSEQ multiplex PCR, yet TCRdb's version contains in-frame clones alone and is incomplete. The profile shows 200,000 to 300,000 clones, around four fifths of them singletons. The data stem from a study of cytomegalovirus exposure and HLA in healthy donors. This TCR came from a boy between 10 and 17 years old in good health and CMV-seronegative. The rearrangement links TRBV19 to TRBJ1-1, with a possible D match to TRBD1 (5 bases). Sequences were obtained from PBMCs. This CDR3 reads CASSMGQGGVAKAFF. CDR3 DNA: TGTGCCAGTAGTATGGGGCAGGGAGGAGTTGCGAAAGCTTTCTTT.